These 13 T cell receptor beta chains came from one sample sequenced in a study of response to subunit inactivated influenza vaccine. TCRdb re-called the RT-PCR reads with MiXCR, one entry per CDR3 protein. The sample holds hundreds of thousands of distinct CDR3 sequences, less than 25% seen once. The specimen was PBMCs from blood, collected approximately 20 months after vaccination. These receptor sequences come from a man in his fifties or sixties who received an inactivated influenza vaccine.

This clonotype was counted a few times. The chain couples TRBV20-1 to TRBJ1-5; D call uncertain. V lost 0 bases and J lost 7, with 7 bases in between. From germline, CDR1 is DFQATT and CDR2 SNEGSKA (reference sequence). CDR3 size: 12 residues. The CDR3 DNA is TGCAGTGCTAGAGAAGCCGGGCAGCCCCAGCATTTT. As protein: CSAREAGQPQHF.

This clonotype occurred a few times. This chain links TRBV15 with TRBJ2-1, with 9 bases matching TRBD2. Trimming cost V 2 bases and J 8 bases; bases outside gene matches: 7. The CDR3 extends over 15 amino acids. Germline V gene lookup returns CDR1 LNHNV and CDR2 YYDKDF (reference sequence). The CDR3 DNA reads as TGTGCCACCAGCAGATCTCAGGGACTAGCTTATGAGCAGTTCTTC. Its protein is CATSRSQGLAYEQFF.

V is TRBV24-1 and J is TRBJ2-5, with D tentatively TRBD1 or TRBD2 (5 bases each). This CDR3 has 16 amino acids. V lost 0 bases, J lost 4 bases, and 14 bases lay in between. Germline loops: CDR1 KGHDR, CDR2 SFDVKD. The CDR3 nucleotides read TGTGCCACCAGTGATTTGCAAGGGACCCTGGGAGAGACCCAGTACTTC. Its translation is CATSDLQGTLGETQYF.

This rearrangement joins TRBV11-2 to TRBJ1-1; tentative D call: TRBD1 (5 bases). Trimming stripped 4 bases from V and 5 bases from J, with 17 bases between. The germline gives CDR1 SGHAT, CDR2 FQNNGV. The CDR3 loop spans 15 amino acids. CDR3 in amino acids: CASSSGGGGITEAFF. In DNA, the CDR3 is TGTGCCAGCAGCTCCGGCGGGGGGGGGATAACTGAAGCTTTCTTT.

This clonotype showed up just a few times. The genes are TRBV3-1 and TRBJ2-4, with 8 bases that match TRBD1. V trimming: 0 bases; J trimming: 8 bases; junction bases outside the gene matches: 6. In germline, CDR1 is LGHDT, CDR2 YNNKEL (reference sequence). The CDR3 is 15 residues long. CDR3 in DNA: TGTGCCAGCAGCCAAGATCCGCAGGGGGCGTACATTCAGTACTTC. It is translated as CASSQDPQGAYIQYF.

In its sample, this clonotype was seen a few times. The genes are TRBV5-1 and TRBJ2-2, with D tentatively TRBD1 or TRBD2 (5 bases each). Germline CDR1 reads SGHRS; CDR2 reads YFSETQ. The CDR3 extends over 15 amino acids. Trimming cost V 4 bases and J 2 bases, with 12 bases left between them. This CDR3 reads CASSPRRTNTGELFF. The CDR3 nucleotides read TGCGCCAGCAGCCCCCGGAGGACAAACACCGGGGAGCTGTTTTTT.

This clonotype appeared a few times. The V and J genes are TRBV12-3 or TRBV12-4 and TRBJ1-1, with TRBD1 identical over 9 bases. CDR3 length: 15 amino acids. Trimming removed 5 bases from V and 9 bases from J; junction bases left unmatched: 13. For the CDR3, the DNA is TGTGCCAGCAGTCTCCAACAGGGGGCTGGGGTGAAAGCTTTCTTT. Its protein is CASSLQQGAGVKAFF.

This clonotype showed up just a few times. The chain couples TRBV15 to TRBJ2-3; no clear D gene. The CDR3 totals 13 residues. Germline V CDR1 and CDR2: LNHNV, YYDKDF (reference sequence). Trimming removed 1 base from V and 4 bases from J, with 6 bases in between. CDR3 loop: CATSRAGSDTQYF. CDR3 sequence (DNA): TGTGCCACCAGCAGAGCAGGTTCAGATACGCAGTATTTT.

This sequence joins TRBV18 and TRBJ1-2, with 7 bases identical to TRBD1. This CDR3 contains 14 residues. Losses at the gene ends were 3 bases for V and 2 bases for J; bases not matched to a gene: 3. Germline-derived CDR1 and CDR2 are KGHSH and LQKENI. CDR3 residues: CASSPKGQNYGYTF. The CDR3 region has the DNA TGTGCCAGCTCACCCAAGGGACAGAACTATGGCTACACCTTC.

This clonotype turned up a few times. V usage is TRBV4-1 and J usage is TRBJ2-7; D possibly corresponds to TRBD2 (5 bases). This CDR3 comprises 15 residues. The V and J ends lost 1 base and 4 bases respectively, with 14 bases between them. Germline V gives CDR1 MGHRA, CDR2 YSYEKL. The CDR3, as DNA: TGCGCCAGCAGCCAAGCGACTACCTCCAAGTACGAGCAGTACTTC. It encodes CASSQATTSKYEQYF.

The chain employs TRBV29-1 and TRBJ1-2; D call uncertain. CDR1 is SQVTM, CDR2 ANQGSEA, per germline. V lost 3 bases, J lost 8 bases, and 1 base lay in between. There are 8 residues in the CDR3. CDR3 sequence: CSVDGYTF. CDR3 DNA: TGCAGCGTTGACGGCTACACCTTC.

This clonotype occurred a few times. The chain employs TRBV7-8 and TRBJ1-1; tentative D call: TRBD1 (5 bases). This CDR3 spans 14 amino acids. The germline CDR1 and CDR2 sequences are SGHVS and FQNEAQ. V was pared by 5 bases and J by 1 base, with 11 bases between. CDR3 amino acids: CASSGWTTNTEAFF. The CDR3 DNA sequence: TGTGCCAGCAGCGGGTGGACAACGAACACTGAAGCTTTCTTT.

The chain combines TRBV7-2 with TRBJ2-3; the D is unclear. Germline values: CDR1 SGHTA, CDR2 FQGNSA. V gave up 0 bases and J gave up 4 bases, with 8 bases separating them. The CDR3 covers 14 residues. The CDR3 region has the DNA TGTGCCAGCAGCTTAGCGTCCGCTGCAGATACGCAGTATTTT. It codes for CASSLASAADTQYF.